This T cell receptor (beta chain) was found in a study of shared clonotypes between healthy human individuals. Turning to the study itself: Participating donors consisted of two women and three men aged 18 to 49.

Using 200 ng DNA, approximately 30,000 T cell genomes, the sorted-subset replicate PCRs were run. Only in-frame clones appear in the TCRdb table, and some are missing; sequencing was by immunoSEQ multiplex PCR. The repertoire has under 1,900,000 clones, about 98.5% of them found once; the top ten carry approximately 0.4%. The V segment lost 4 bases and the J segment 4 bases; nucleotides outside the gene matches: 9. This CDR3 contains 17 residues. Germline V lookup: CDR1 MNHEY, CDR2 SMNVEV (reference sequence). The receptor was isolated from a man aged 25-45 years in good health. The chain uses TRBV27 and TRBJ2-3; 12 nucleotides agree with TRBD2. Sequencing was carried out using naive CD4+ T cells sorted from blood. Subset denoted: CD45RA+ positively selected. CDR3 protein: CASSSPGLAGRADTQYF. The DNA for the CDR3 is TGTGCCAGCAGTTCACCGGGACTAGCGGGTAGAGCAGATACGCAGTATTTT.